This T cell receptor (beta chain) was observed in a study of CD8 T cells in Susac syndrome. Random-hexamer reverse transcription was applied to about 0.45 to 1 ug RNA. TCRdb recomputed calls from the immunoSEQ multiplex PCR reads with MiXCR, one row per CDR3 protein. The table records 250,000 to 300,000 distinct CDR3 sequences, around 85% of them present only once. Multiple sclerosis controls were treatment-naive patients with stable or active relapsing-remitting disease. This CDR3 has 14 residues. Trimming took off 4 bases at V and 2 bases at J, with 12 bases between the two ends. CDR1 MGHDK and CDR2 SYGVNS come from the germline V gene.

This sequence joins TRBV25-1 and TRBJ2-7; D is uncertain. Sequencing was performed on CD8+ T cells from PBMCs. The TCR sequence derives from a human donor with multiple sclerosis. The CDR3 DNA reads TGTGCCAGCAGTGGTGTTAGCCGGCCCTACGAGCAGTACTTC. This sequence encodes CASSGVSRPYEQYF.